The TCR beta chain under discussion was sequenced for a study of response to subunit inactivated influenza vaccine. Whole-study findings and limits: There was a suggestion from the authors that each seasonal influenza vaccination recruits few new T cells.

Concerning this clonotype: The antigen remains undetermined.

TCRdb itself ran the RT-PCR reads through MiXCR, one entry per CDR3 protein. This table holds hundreds of thousands of distinct CDR3 sequences, around 14% found once. The material sequenced was PBMCs from blood, taken 14 to 15 days before vaccination. This clonotype was sampled from a man in his forties or fifties who received an inactivated influenza vaccine.

CDR3 sequence reads: CASSQEGRVGAQYF. CDR3 bases: TGCGCCAGCAGCCAAGAGGGACGGGTTGGGGCCCAGTACTTC. This sequence joins TRBV4-1 and TRBJ2-5; TRBD1 or TRBD2 may be the D gene (5 bases each). The CDR3 totals 14 residues. The V gene's germline CDR1 is MGHRA and CDR2 YSYEKL. V lost 0 bases and J 9 bases, leaving 14 bases between the germline ends.